The TCR beta chain described here comes from a study of blood T cell repertoires in COVID-19 (dated by TCRdb to about 2020). With respect to the entire study: Samples covering the acute and convalescent phases of COVID-19 were provided by collaborators in the United States, Italy and Spain. The prospective study material was composed of cDNA or gDNA derived from T cells, B-cell-depleted T cells, or PBMCs. Subjects who had been exposed to COVID-19, were actively infected with it, or had recovered from it provided the deeply sampled blood TCRbeta repertoires that made up the dataset. The repertoires were made available in a free public database intended to serve as a resource for research on the immune response to SARS-CoV-2. The samples were drawn from two sources: the first 160 participants of the ongoing ImmuneRACE study, and fewer than 1,500 subjects contributed by 6 global collaborators. Nearly every sample came with metadata listing a de-identified subject ID, COVID-19 status, age in years and sex. HLA class I and class II types, where available, came from metadata supplied by the sample provider rather than from assay-based typing. The study at large found these results: How much clinical and demographic metadata was included differed by source and by participant, and the metadata was provided uncurated.

Points on this clone: Its antigen is currently not known. No much larger clone exists at a distance of one base, and base qualities are not known.

TCRbeta CDR3 regions were amplified from genomic DNA by means of the immunoSEQ Assay, a bias-controlled multiplex PCR. The study's processing was this. The number of nucleated cells in each sample was estimated by amplification of reference gene primers within the assay. Sequence reads were collapsed and filtered to measure the absolute abundance of every unique TCRbeta CDR3 rearrangement. For each sample, productive Simpson clonality was calculated by taking the square root of Simpson's diversity index across productive rearrangements. TCRdb carries this immuneACCESS record with in-frame sequences only. Its versions omit some clonotypes, under half of them owing to an unresolved V gene in the studies checked, with the rest unexplained. V, J and clone size reflect that table, while D and trimming were determined from the DNA. The sample yields 130,000 to 150,000 clones; about 89% were counted once. Approximately 11% of the sample lies in the top ten.

CDR3 length: 14 amino acids, cysteine to phenylalanine. Only CDR3 DNA remains: 42 bases, in frame from the first base. Per the germline V gene (reference sequence), LNHDA is the CDR1 and SQIVND is the CDR2. Cut back by 3 bases and 5 bases, the V and J ends lie 8 bases apart. In the prospective study, participants were about 18 to 90 years old, resided in around 25 geographic areas of the United States, and were enrolled through a virtual design. In the prospective study, participants were assigned to cohorts based on the clinical history participants reported in a screening survey and a study questionnaire. ImmuneRACE Cohort 3 recovered participants were defined by two consecutive negative NP/OP PCR tests, healthcare professional clearance, or symptom resolution. In the prospective study, whole blood, serum and a nasopharyngeal or oropharyngeal swab were collected from each participant by mobile phlebotomists. Participants in the prospective study had the option to provide additional blood draws and questionnaires over an approximately 2-month period. Before DNA extraction, blood samples from the prospective study were shipped at room temperature or frozen.

Sequencing was done on a sample of PBMCs or T cells enriched from blood (not recorded which). The source of this sequence is a man in his 60s who had recovered from COVID-19. The rearrangement combines TRBV19 with TRBJ1-6; a confident D gene designation cannot be given. The CDR3 has the sequence CASSILADNSPLHF. The nucleotide sequence reads TGTGCCAGTAGTATCTTGGCAGATAATTCACCCCTCCACTTT.